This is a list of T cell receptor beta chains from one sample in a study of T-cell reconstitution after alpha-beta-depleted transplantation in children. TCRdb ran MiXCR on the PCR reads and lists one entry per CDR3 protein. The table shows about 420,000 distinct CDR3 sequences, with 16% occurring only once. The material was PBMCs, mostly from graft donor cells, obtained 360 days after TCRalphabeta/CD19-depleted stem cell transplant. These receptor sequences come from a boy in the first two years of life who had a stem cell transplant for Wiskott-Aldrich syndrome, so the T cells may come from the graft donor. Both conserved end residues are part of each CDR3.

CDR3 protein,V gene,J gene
CASSSRTVGSDTQYF,TRBV12-3/TRBV12-4,TRBJ2-3
CSATHYNEQFF,TRBV29-1,TRBJ2-1
CASSQGLSGGYEQYF,TRBV4-3,TRBJ2-7
CASHPLGRRRNTEAFF,TRBV6-1,TRBJ1-1
CASSNLEGIEQYF,TRBV18,TRBJ2-7
CAFSSPGQGLGYEKLFF,TRBV2,TRBJ1-4
CSATQGLAAPNTGELFF,TRBV20-1,TRBJ2-2
CASRALDKGMIGAKNIQYF,TRBV6-2/TRBV6-3,TRBJ2-4
CASSLQGGYGSPLHF,TRBV5-1,TRBJ1-6
CASSLNGQGSYNEQFF,TRBV7-8,TRBJ2-1
CASSLVFGSGWDTQYF,TRBV7-9,TRBJ2-3
CASSSGQGLSEPFF,TRBV11-2,TRBJ2-1
CASSLARLAGGLKETQYF,TRBV7-2,TRBJ2-5
CASSLGLAGMNEQFF,TRBV7-7,TRBJ2-1
CASSPKAIRNEQFF,TRBV18,TRBJ2-1
CASSLVFDGSYNEQFF,TRBV11-2,TRBJ2-1
CSVEVRGETQYF,TRBV29-1,TRBJ2-5
CASRPRTALGQPQHF,TRBV28,TRBJ1-5
CASSSQAGVETQYF,TRBV7-2,TRBJ2-5
CSAPGDSSYEQYF,TRBV20-1,TRBJ2-7
CASSYDPTDTQYF,TRBV6-5,TRBJ2-3
CASSPSTSGETDTQYF,TRBV7-9,TRBJ2-3
CASSLGTGWGLQETQYF,TRBV7-7,TRBJ2-5
CSVERGRVEAFF,TRBV29-1,TRBJ1-1
CPTSAANNSPLHF,TRBV24-1,TRBJ1-6
CSARGAGANVLTF,TRBV20-1,TRBJ2-6
CASSTRTGGFSAYGYTF,TRBV6-5,TRBJ1-2
CASSYSPSEDTQYF,TRBV6-5,TRBJ2-3
CASSRVGGDDTQPQHF,TRBV12-3/TRBV12-4,TRBJ1-5
CATSDPGQNYEQYF,TRBV10-3,TRBJ2-7
CASSLALGLAVRNEQFF,TRBV7-8,TRBJ2-1
CATSDPQGSGETQYF,TRBV24-1,TRBJ2-5
CSVVSGVYNEQFF,TRBV29-1,TRBJ2-1
CASSLGQGAGYEQYF,TRBV5-1,TRBJ2-7